These T cell receptor beta chains were read from a single sample in a study of blood T cells in healthy people across ages. A single record per CDR3 protein comes from TCRdb applying MiXCR to the 5' RACE reads. Among some 1.4 million distinct CDR3 sequences listed, around 39% were seen once. Source material: blood. The origin of the receptors is a woman aged 18-35 years in good health. CDR3s include the opening cysteine and the closing phenylalanine or tryptophan. The D gene is left open where the match is weak. Only part of the rows carry a size: once, few, many, or a class if the clone is expanded.

clone_size	j_call	v_call	d_call	cdr3_nt	cdr3_aa
once	TRBJ1-2	TRBV5-6	NA	TGTGCCAGCAGCCGATTAGGGGGGGCTGGATTCTATGGCTACACCTTC	CASSRLGGAGFYGYTF
NA	TRBJ2-5	TRBV27	NA	TGTGCCAGCAGTTCACCCCAAGCCCAAGAGACCCAGTACTTC	CASSSPQAQETQYF
NA	TRBJ1-2	TRBV12-3/TRBV12-4	TRBD1	TGTGCCAGCAGTTTGGCAGGGGGCCAGGGCTATGGCTACACCTTC	CASSLAGGQGYGYTF
few	TRBJ2-1	TRBV27	TRBD2	TGTGCCAGCAGTGGTCCGGGACTAGTGTCCCCCAAAGAGCAGTTCTTC	CASSGPGLVSPKEQFF
few	TRBJ1-1	TRBV11-2	NA	TGTGCCAGCAGCTTCGTAGACAGGTACGGCACTGAAGCTTTCTTT	CASSFVDRYGTEAFF
NA	TRBJ2-5	TRBV20-1	NA	TGCAGTGCCCCTAGCGCCCGGACCCAGTACTTC	CSAPSARTQYF
few	TRBJ2-1	TRBV10-3	TRBD1	TGTGCCATCAGTTGGGACAGGGAGGATGAGCAGTTCTTC	CAISWDREDEQFF
NA	TRBJ2-3	TRBV15	TRBD2	TGTGCCACCAGCACGGGCGGGACTAGCTTCGGCACAGATACGCAGTATTTT	CATSTGGTSFGTDTQYF
few	TRBJ2-3	TRBV6-2/TRBV6-3	NA	TGTGCCAGCAGTAACACAGGGACGTACACAGATACGCAGTATTTT	CASSNTGTYTDTQYF
many	TRBJ2-3	TRBV11-3	NA	TGTGCCAGCAGCGGGACTGGCACAGATACGCAGTATTTT	CASSGTGTDTQYF
NA	TRBJ1-1	TRBV6-4	NA	TGTGCCAGCAGTTATAGGTTGAACACTGAAGCTTTCTTT	CASSYRLNTEAFF
NA	TRBJ1-1	TRBV12-5	NA	TGTGCTAGTGTCTCAAACACTGAAGCTTTCTTT	CASVSNTEAFF
NA	TRBJ1-4	TRBV12-3/TRBV12-4	NA	TGTGCCAGCAGTTTATCTGGGAGAGGGGAAAAACTGTTTTTT	CASSLSGRGEKLFF
NA	TRBJ1-2	TRBV20-1	TRBD1	TGCAGTGCTAGAGATCTTGGGACAGGGTTCGGCTACACCTTC	CSARDLGTGFGYTF
few	TRBJ2-7	TRBV2	NA	TGTGCCAGCAGTGTGTGGACCAAAAACTACGAGCAGTACTTC	CASSVWTKNYEQYF
NA	TRBJ1-5	TRBV15	NA	TGTGCCACCAGCAGGGCCCCATGGCCCCAGCATTTT	CATSRAPWPQHF
NA	TRBJ2-5	TRBV10-3	TRBD2	TGTGCCATCAGTGCCCGATTAGCGGGAGGAAGTCAAGAGACCCAGTACTTC	CAISARLAGGSQETQYF
NA	TRBJ2-1	TRBV30	NA	TGTGCCTGGACCCCCGGACAGTTTTACAATGAGCAGTTCTTC	CAWTPGQFYNEQFF